The present T cell receptor beta chain was sequenced within a study of blood T cell repertoires in COVID-19. Looking at the study overall: Specimens from acute and convalescent COVID-19 originated in the United States, Italy and Spain. PBMCs, B-cell-depleted T cells, or T cells were the source of the cDNA or gDNA that made up the material.

Per the original data handling: Estimates of nucleated cell counts were drawn from the amplification of reference gene primers. TCRdb's table, derived via immunoSEQ multiplex PCR, lists solely in-frame clones and lacks some. Clonal size and the V and J genes are those of that table, whereas D and trimming came from the DNA. Here the sample spans about 300,000 clones, around 90% being singletons. Sample: peripheral blood. The clonotype was recovered from a man aged 18 to 35 with active or convalescent COVID-19.

CDR3 loop: CASSSEISYNSPLHF. CDR3 nucleotides: TGTGCCAGTAGTTCGGAGATCTCTTATAATTCACCCCTCCACTTT. The chain links TRBV19 to TRBJ1-6; D gene uncertain. The germline V gene has CDR1 LNHDA and CDR2 SQIVND (reference sequence). The ends were cut back, 5 bases at V and 4 bases at J, with 12 bases in the middle. This CDR3 is 15 amino acids long. The whole variable domain, remainder taken from reference TRBV19 and TRBJ1-6, is DGGITQSPKYLFRKEGQNVTLSCEQNLNHDAMYWYRQDPGQGLRLIYYSQIVNDFQKGDIAEGYSVSREKKESFPLTVTSAQKNPTAFYLCASSSEISYNSPLHFGNGTRLTVT.